Included here is one T cell receptor (beta chain) sequence, with context. The antigen it recognizes is unknown. No qualities accompany the bases; no much larger clone lies one base away. The library was prepared using multiplex PCR. Sequencer: Illumina HiSeq 4000. To build TCR beta libraries, CDR3 regions were amplified by Arm-PCR using iRepertoire HTBI primers. Gel purification was performed on PCR products prior to sequencing. The study's own analysis went as follows. Gene usage analysis of CDR3 amino acid clonotypes used the 55 to 80 TRBV and 11 to 15 TRBJ segments found across samples. COPE and FqMerger were used to merge filtered high-quality paired reads into contigs. BLAST was used to align contigs to IMGT TRBV, TRBD and TRBJ reference genes, and CDR3 was defined according to IMGT. Highly expanded clones were defined as clonotypes with a frequency above 0.1%. Repertoire diversity was measured by Shannon entropy, and V-J evenness by the Gini coefficient. A clonotype found in more than one individual was treated as public. TCRdb cleaned the public reads at Q25 with fastp, built clones with MiXCR and kept in-frame beta chains. Rows matching on CDR3 protein sequence are summarized as one entry with the most common DNA and genes. These V and J calls derive from TCRdb rather than the authors' analysis. The sample records roughly 500,000 distinct CDR3 sequences, less than 25% of which are singletons. The ten largest clones capture approximately 8% of the sample.

CDR1 SNHLY and CDR2 FYNNEI are derived from the germline V gene. Relative to germline, V is missing 3 bases and J is missing 5 bases, with 12 bases of the junction outside any gene match. CDR3 length: 16 amino acids, cysteine to phenylalanine. Of all the DNA, just the CDR3 is kept, 48 bases in frame from base 1. In light of the paper, this sample's time point label describes: persistent/refractory GD, antithyroid drugs over 5 years with positive TRAb. RNA was extracted from PBMCs in TRIzol for both TCR sequencing and RNA sequencing. Graves' disease was diagnosed according to American Thyroid Association guidelines. Patients for the study were recruited at an endocrinology department in Xi'an, China. From each patient, approximately 10 milliliters of peripheral blood was collected into an EDTA anticoagulant tube. Ficoll Paque Plus density gradient separation was used to isolate PBMCs, and no further T cell sorting was done. An Agilent 2100 Bioanalyzer and agarose gel were used to check RNA quality, and a NanoDrop 2000 was used to measure RNA concentration.

The record originates from a study of regulatory T cells in long-lasting Graves disease (dated by TCRdb to about 2021). With respect to the entire study: Persistent Graves' disease was defined as persistently positive TSH receptor autoantibodies together with antithyroid drug treatment for over 5 years. Persistent Graves' disease patients were compared with newly diagnosed Graves' disease patients by peripheral blood TCR sequencing and RNA sequencing. The study was registered as a clinical trial and conducted in China. TCR sequencing covered some 13 persistent and approximately 20 newly diagnosed Graves' disease patients, about 35 samples in total. On average, persistent Graves' disease patients in the clinical cohort had been on antithyroid drugs for around 9.5 years.

The paper as a whole reports these results and caveats: Preferential use of TRBV28, TRBJ1-2 and TRBJ2-5 was observed in persistent disease, whereas TRBV20-1 and TRBJ2-1 were favored in newly diagnosed disease. Persistent Graves' disease patients showed lower TCR Shannon entropy and fewer highly expanded clones than newly diagnosed patients, suggesting clonal expansion. More public clonotypes were shared among persistent patients (fewer than 3,000) than among newly diagnosed patients (966). Only peripheral blood was studied, because thyroid tissue, the primary lesion, was inaccessible. The authors noted that the small sample size was a limitation that may lower accuracy. Only the TCR beta chain was sequenced and analyzed.

The TCR originated in a female donor with Graves disease. The specimen comprised peripheral blood mononuclear cells (PBMCs), sampled when the disease was refractory, from a patient treated with antithyroid drugs. This receptor chain uses TRBV2 and TRBJ2-5; the junction holds 7 bases that match TRBD1. The DNA sequence is TGTGCCAGCAGTGAGGAAGTGACAGGGAGTGGGGAGACCCAGTACTTC. Its protein product is CASSEEVTGSGETQYF. Extended through the reference TRBV2 and TRBJ2-5 proteins, this CDR3 yields the full variable domain: EPEVTQTPSHQVTQMGQEVILRCVPISNHLYFYWYRQILGQKVEFLVSFYNNEISEKSEIFDDQFSVERPDGSNFTLKIRSTKLEDSAMYFCASSEEVTGSGETQYFGPGTRLLVL.